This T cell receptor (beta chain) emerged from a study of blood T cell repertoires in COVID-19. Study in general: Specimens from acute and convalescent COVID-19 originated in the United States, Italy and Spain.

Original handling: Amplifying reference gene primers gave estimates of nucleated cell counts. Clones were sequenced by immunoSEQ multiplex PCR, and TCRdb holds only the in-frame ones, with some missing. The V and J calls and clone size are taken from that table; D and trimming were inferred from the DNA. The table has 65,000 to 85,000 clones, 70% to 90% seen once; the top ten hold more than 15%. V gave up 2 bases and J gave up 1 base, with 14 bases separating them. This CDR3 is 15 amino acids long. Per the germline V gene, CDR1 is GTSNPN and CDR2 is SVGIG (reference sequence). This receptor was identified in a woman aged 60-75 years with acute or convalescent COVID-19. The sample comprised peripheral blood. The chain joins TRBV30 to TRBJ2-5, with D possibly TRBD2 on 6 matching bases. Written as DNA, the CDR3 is TGTGCCTGGAGTAACGGATACGGGGGCCAAGAGACCCAGTACTTC. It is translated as CAWSNGYGGQETQYF.